The source of this T cell receptor (beta chain) is a study of regulatory T cells in long-lasting Graves disease. Study-wide findings and caveats: New patients shared roughly 980 public clonotypes, fewer than the approximately 2,500 shared by persistent patients. Among samples with persistent disease, TRBV28, TRBJ1-2 and TRBJ2-5 were favored. Persistent Graves' patients showed less TCR diversity than newly diagnosed ones.

With respect to this clonotype: The antigen remains unidentified. The conserved phenylalanine or tryptophan is not found at the CDR3 terminus, so this likely reflects a read error.

Time point noted: persistent/refractory GD, antithyroid drugs over 5 years with positive TRAb. From PBMCs, RNA was extracted and then used to make the TCR library. The V gene lost 2 bases and the J gene lost 5 bases, with 16 bases spanning the gap. Germline loops: CDR1 SGHAT, CDR2 FQNNGV. This CDR3 comprises 15 residues. Both iRepertoire HTBI primers and Arm-PCR of CDR3 regions were used to build the TCR beta libraries. TCRdb re-derived calls from the multiplex PCR reads in MiXCR, one entry per CDR3 protein. The table has about 310,000 distinct CDR3 sequences, 20% to 25% seen once. The clonotype was recovered from a female donor with Graves disease. Sequenced here: peripheral blood mononuclear cells (PBMCs), sampled when the disease was refractory, from a patient treated with antithyroid drugs. The chain joins TRBV11-2 to TRBJ2-7, with a weak D call TRBD1 (6 bases). The CDR3 protein is CASSLLQGVGNEQYY. As DNA, the CDR3 is TGTGCCAGCAGCTTACTACAGGGCGTCGGGAACGAGCAGTACTAC.